The source of this T cell receptor (beta chain) is a study of cytomegalovirus exposure and HLA in healthy donors. V shed 3 bases and J shed 4 bases, with 15 bases lying between them. CDR1 is GTSNPN, CDR2 SVGIG, per germline (reference sequence). There are 14 residues in the CDR3. In the case of this clone: Its antigen is currently unknown.

Study results and caveats: In terms of immune exposure information, only CMV serostatus was available. Roughly uniform depth of sequencing across donors was assumed in presence/absence analyses.

PCR primers comprised 60 Vbeta and 13 Jbeta primers. The table came from immunoSEQ multiplex PCR; TCRdb's copy has only in-frame clones and leaves some out. The sample yields fewer than 150,000 clones, more than 80% seen once. V gene TRBV30 combines with J gene TRBJ1-2; perhaps TRBD1 as D (5 bases). The sequence derives from a woman aged 25 to 39 in good health and CMV-seropositive. The material sequenced was PBMCs. The CDR3 nucleotides are TGTGCCTGGAGCCTCCAGACAGCTTTCTATGGCTACACCTTC. The encoded protein is CAWSLQTAFYGYTF.